A selection of T cell receptor beta chains follows, all from one sample in a study of blood T cell repertoires in COVID-19. The data were produced by immunoSEQ multiplex PCR, yet TCRdb's version contains in-frame clones alone and is incomplete. The sample yields 200,000 to 300,000 clones, more than 75% seen once. Sequences were obtained from PBMCs or T cells enriched from blood (not recorded which). The receptor set was obtained from a woman between 45 and 65 years old who had recovered from COVID-19. The CDR3 runs from the conserved cysteine through the conserved F or W. Fields, in order: D gene, V gene, clone size, J gene, CDR3 DNA, CDR3 protein. A D gene is named only where the DNA matches it firmly. Some rows have no size entry. The others give once, few or many, or a class for an expanded clone.

>-|TRBV19|-|TRBJ2-2
TGTGCCAGTAGTAGGAGGGGAGCAACCGGGGAGCTGTTTTTT
CASSRRGATGELFF
>TRBD2|TRBV4-3|-|TRBJ2-4
TGCGCCAGCAGCCAAGATCCGGGGGGCATTCAGTACTTC
CASSQDPGGIQYF
>-|TRBV6-2/TRBV6-3|-|TRBJ1-3
TGTGCCAGCAGCCCCCCCCCTCAGGGTAGGGCACACACCATATATTTT
CASSPPPQGRAHTIYF
>-|TRBV7-9|few|TRBJ1-2
TGTGCCAGCAGCACCGAGGGTATCTATGGCTACACCTTC
CASSTEGIYGYTF
>TRBD2|TRBV7-8|-|TRBJ2-7
TGTGCCAGCAGGAGAGGGGCGGGGGTAGGCGAGCAGTACTTC
CASRRGAGVGEQYF
>TRBD1|TRBV6-5|-|TRBJ2-2
TGTGCCAGCGGGACAGCAACCGGGGAGCTGTTTTTT
CASGTATGELFF
>-|TRBV21-1|once|TRBJ1-2
TGTGCCAGCAGCAAAGCGCTTGGGCAGGGTGGTGGCTACACCTTC
CASSKALGQGGGYTF
>TRBD1|TRBV3-1/TRBV3-2|-|TRBJ2-3
TGTGCCAGCAGCCAAGGACAGGGGGCAGATACGCAGTATTTT
CASSQGQGADTQYF
>-|TRBV5-1|-|TRBJ1-1
TGCGCCAGCAGCTTGGGGGCCCAGGGGAACACTGAAGCTTTCTTT
CASSLGAQGNTEAFF
>TRBD1|TRBV30|many|TRBJ2-7
TGTGCCTGGAGTCGGGACAGGGCCTACGAGCAGTACTTC
CAWSRDRAYEQYF
>-|TRBV27|-|TRBJ2-7
TGTGCCAGCAGTAAGGCAGGGTACTCCTACGAGCAGTACTTC
CASSKAGYSYEQYF